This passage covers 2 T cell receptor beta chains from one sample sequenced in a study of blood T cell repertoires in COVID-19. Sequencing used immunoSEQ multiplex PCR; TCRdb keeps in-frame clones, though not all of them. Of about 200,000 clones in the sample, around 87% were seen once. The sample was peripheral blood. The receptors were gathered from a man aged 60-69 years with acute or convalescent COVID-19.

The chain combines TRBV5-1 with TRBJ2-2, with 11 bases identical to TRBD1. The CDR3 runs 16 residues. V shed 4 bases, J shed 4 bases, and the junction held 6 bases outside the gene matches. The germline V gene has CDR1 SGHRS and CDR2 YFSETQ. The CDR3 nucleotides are TGCGCCAGCAGCGGAGGGACAGGGGGAGGCACCGGGGAGCTGTTTTTT. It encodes CASSGGTGGGTGELFF. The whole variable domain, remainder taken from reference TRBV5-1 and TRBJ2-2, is KAGVTQTPRYLIKTRGQQVTLSCSPISGHRSVSWYQQTPGQGLQFLFEYFSETQRNKGNFPGRFSGRQFSNSRSEMNVSTLELGDSALYLCASSGGTGGGTGELFFGEGSRLTVL.

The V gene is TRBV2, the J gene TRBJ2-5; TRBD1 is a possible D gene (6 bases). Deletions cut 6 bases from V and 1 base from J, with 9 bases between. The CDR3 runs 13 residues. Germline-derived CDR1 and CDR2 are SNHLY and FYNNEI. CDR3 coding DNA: TGTGCCAGCAGCCGGGACACCCAAGAGACCCAGTACTTC. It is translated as CASSRDTQETQYF.